Following are 21 T cell receptor beta chains from one sample sequenced in a study of control samples from healthy donors and cancer patients. Clones were read by immunoSEQ multiplex PCR, and TCRdb kept only the in-frame ones, dropping some. This sample has about 120,000 clones; around 88% occur once, and the top ten carry roughly 3.3%. Sequencing was done on a sample of blood. The receptors originated from a man between 40 and 49 years old in good health.

This sequence joins TRBV24-1 and TRBJ1-5; no definite D call. Germline V gene sequence: CDR1 KGHDR, CDR2 SFDVKD. The CDR3 covers 14 residues. V was pared by 0 bases and J by 4 bases, with 6 bases between. CDR3 DNA sequence: TGTGCCACCAGTGATTTGTCCGGGAATCAGCCCCAGCATTTT. It specifies CATSDLSGNQPQHF.

This chain links TRBV5-1 with TRBJ2-2; 9 positions match TRBD2. V was clipped by 2 bases and J by 4 bases; unmatched bases: 3. Germline-derived CDR1 and CDR2 are SGHRS and YFSETQ. The CDR3 runs 15 residues. CDR3 DNA: TGCGCCAGCAGCTTTGCTAGCGGGGCCACCGGGGAGCTGTTTTTT. The encoded protein is CASSFASGATGELFF.

This chain's CDR3 is CASSQTGTRTDTQYF. The CDR3 bases are TGTGCCAGCAGCCAAACCGGGACCCGCACAGATACGCAGTATTTT. The chain has TRBV7-2 and TRBJ2-3, with D possibly being TRBD1 or TRBD2 (5 bases each). V gave up 5 bases and J gave up 1 base, with 13 bases separating them. The germline V gene encodes CDR1 SGHTA and CDR2 FQGNSA. The CDR3 has 15 residues.

The V and J genes are TRBV5-6 and TRBJ1-4; tentatively, D is TRBD1 (5 bases). Germline values: CDR1 SGHDT, CDR2 YYEEEE. Trimming left V 0 bases short and J 3 bases short, with 6 bases between. This CDR3 is 14 amino acids long. The CDR3 loop reads CASSLGGANEKLFF. CDR3 nucleotides: TGTGCCAGCAGCTTGGGAGGGGCTAATGAAAAACTGTTTTTT.

The CDR3 reads CASSQEILAGSYEQYF. The CDR3 nucleotides are TGTGCCAGCAGCCAAGAAATTCTAGCGGGGAGCTACGAGCAGTACTTC. V is TRBV3-1 (or the pseudogene TRBV3-2) and J is TRBJ2-7; 9 nucleotides line up with TRBD2. This CDR3 region has 16 residues. Germline V gene lookup returns CDR1 LGHDT and CDR2 YNNKEL (reference sequence). V was clipped by 0 bases and J by 3 bases; unmatched bases: 6.

The chain uses TRBV27 and TRBJ1-1; D call uncertain. Germline loops: CDR1 MNHEY, CDR2 SMNVEV (reference sequence). The CDR3 has 12 residues. The V end was cut by 6 bases, the J end by 5 bases, with 10 bases between. CDR3 DNA sequence: TGTGCCAGCAGAAAGGGTATAACTGAAGCTTTCTTT. It yields the protein CASRKGITEAFF.

This chain connects TRBV12-5 to TRBJ2-7, with unresolved D. The CDR3 runs to 14 residues. From germline, CDR1 is LGHNT and CDR2 FRNRAP. With 1 base removed from V and 2 bases from J, the gap between germline ends came to 9 bases. In DNA form, the CDR3 reads TGTGCTAGTGGTTTGGGCCCTTCTGCCTACGAGCAGTACTTC. It encodes CASGLGPSAYEQYF.

The genes are TRBV6-2 or TRBV6-3 and TRBJ1-5, with 8 bases identical to TRBD1. J gave up 7 bases and V 2 bases, and 7 bases lay outside the gene matches. The length of the CDR3 is 15 residues. Germline V lookup: CDR1 MNHEY, CDR2 SVGEGT. CDR3 region: CASSYPTGARQPQHF. CDR3 bases: TGTGCCAGCAGTTACCCGACAGGGGCGAGACAGCCCCAGCATTTT.

The chain combines TRBV6-6 with TRBJ1-4, with D possibly matching TRBD1 (5 bases). Trimming took 6 bases from V and 6 from J, leaving 14 bases between them. This CDR3 spans 14 amino acids. Germline lookup yields CDR1 MNHNY and CDR2 SVGAGI (reference sequence). The CDR3 is CASSPRVSDEKLFF. The CDR3 DNA follows: TGTGCCAGCAGCCCCAGGGTCAGTGATGAAAAACTGTTTTTT.

The chain carries TRBV30 and TRBJ1-6; the D gene is possibly TRBD1 (5 bases). Germline V gene lookup returns CDR1 GTSNPN and CDR2 SVGIG (reference sequence). The ends were cut back, 1 base at V and 1 base at J, with 8 bases in the middle. The CDR3 is made up of 15 amino acids. The CDR3 protein is CAWSGGASYNSPLHF. The CDR3 DNA reads as TGTGCCTGGAGTGGAGGGGCATCCTATAATTCACCCCTCCACTTT.

This sequence joins TRBV20-1 and TRBJ2-1; D remains unclear. V lost 4 bases and J 6 bases, leaving 7 bases between the germline ends. This CDR3 region has 11 residues. In germline, CDR1 is DFQATT, CDR2 SNEGSKA (reference sequence). CDR3 bases: TGCAGTGCTATGAACGGCAATGAGCAGTTCTTC. Its translation is CSAMNGNEQFF.

The chain has TRBV7-2 and TRBJ2-3; weak D call: TRBD2 (5 bases). V was pared by 5 bases and J by 11 bases, with 17 bases between. Germline V gives CDR1 SGHTA, CDR2 FQGNSA. This CDR3 is built from 13 residues. The CDR3 nucleotides are TGTGCCAGCAGCCCAAGCGGAGACTACGGGCAGTATTTT. This sequence encodes CASSPSGDYGQYF.

The chain couples TRBV19 to TRBJ1-6; perhaps TRBD1 as D (6 bases). The CDR3 is 13 amino acids. Per the germline V gene, CDR1 is LNHDA and CDR2 is SQIVND (reference sequence). Trimming shortened V by 8 bases and J by 8 bases, and 13 bases separated the two germline ends. The CDR3: CASSDSKDSPLHF. In nucleotides, the CDR3 is TGTGCCAGTTCGGACAGTAAGGATTCACCCCTCCACTTT.

V is TRBV6-5 and J is TRBJ2-7; D might be TRBD1 or TRBD2, each matching 6 bases. Trimming stripped 6 bases from V and 0 bases from J, with 12 bases between. CDR3 length equals 14 residues. Germline V lookup: CDR1 MNHEY, CDR2 SVGAGI. The CDR3 is CASSNRGRSYEQYF. The CDR3 DNA is TGTGCCAGCAGCAACCGGGGGCGCTCCTACGAGCAGTACTTC.

This chain uses TRBV6-5 with TRBJ2-3; TRBD2 matches 7 bases. Unmatched junction bases numbered 5, after V lost 5 bases and J lost 3 bases. CDR1 and CDR2 from the germline V gene are MNHEY and SVGAGI. The CDR3 runs to 14 residues. The chain's CDR3 is CASSRAGVTDTQYF. CDR3 DNA: TGTGCCAGCAGTCGTGCGGGGGTGACAGATACGCAGTATTTT.

The J gene is TRBJ2-3, the V gene TRBV24-1; 13 positions agree with TRBD2. The CDR3 covers 18 residues. CDR1 and CDR2 from the germline V gene are KGHDR and SFDVKD. Losses at the gene ends were 2 bases for V and 4 bases for J; bases not matched to a gene: 8. This CDR3 is CATSDYTSGGAVADTQYF. CDR3 nucleotides: TGTGCCACCAGTGATTACACTAGCGGGGGGGCCGTCGCAGATACGCAGTATTTT.

The chain employs TRBV3-1 (or the pseudogene TRBV3-2) and TRBJ2-3, with TRBD2 matching over 8 bases. The CDR3 covers 15 residues. The germline V gene has CDR1 LGHDT and CDR2 YNNKEL (reference sequence). The ends lost 5 bases at V and 4 bases at J; junction bases unmatched: 8. CDR3 nucleotide sequence: TGTGCCAGCAGCAACCGGGGGGGCGGGGCAGATACGCAGTATTTT. It specifies CASSNRGGGADTQYF.

This chain uses TRBV19 with TRBJ2-1; TRBD1 agrees at 9 bases. The germline CDR1 and CDR2 sequences are LNHDA and SQIVND (reference sequence). Trimming removed 7 bases from V and 0 bases from J; junction bases left unmatched: 7. CDR3 length: 16 amino acids. CDR3 amino acids: CASTVTGGSSYNEQFF. DNA for the CDR3: TGTGCCAGTACCGTGACAGGGGGAAGCTCCTACAATGAGCAGTTCTTC. The whole variable domain, remainder taken from reference TRBV19 and TRBJ2-1, is DGGITQSPKYLFRKEGQNVTLSCEQNLNHDAMYWYRQDPGQGLRLIYYSQIVNDFQKGDIAEGYSVSREKKESFPLTVTSAQKNPTAFYLCASTVTGGSSYNEQFFGPGTRLTVL.

The V and J genes are TRBV14 and TRBJ1-6, with TRBD1 identical over 8 bases. The CDR3 runs to 13 residues. The V gene end was trimmed by 0 bases and the J gene end by 15 bases; junction bases not matched to a gene: 4. Germline lookup yields CDR1 SGHDN and CDR2 FVKESK. The CDR3 is CASSQEDRVGLHF. The CDR3 nucleotides read TGTGCCAGCAGCCAAGAGGACAGGGTCGGCCTCCACTTT.

The rearrangement links TRBV20-1 to TRBJ2-1; D gene uncertain. Germline V gives CDR1 DFQATT, CDR2 SNEGSKA (reference sequence). There are 11 residues in the CDR3. The V and J ends lost 4 bases and 7 bases respectively, with 8 bases between them. DNA for the CDR3: TGCAGTGCTAATAGCTTTAATGAGCAGTTCTTC. This translates into CSANSFNEQFF.

The V gene is TRBV24-1, the J gene TRBJ2-3; the D gene is possibly TRBD2 (6 bases). V lost 4 bases and J lost 2, with 9 bases in between. The CDR3 is 14 amino acids. Germline V gene sequence: CDR1 KGHDR, CDR2 SFDVKD. CDR3 sequence: CATSEGEDTDTQYF. The CDR3 nucleotides are TGTGCCACCAGTGAGGGGGAGGACACAGATACGCAGTATTTT.